The T cell receptor (beta chain) described here comes from a study of Ad26.COV2.S vaccination and SARS-CoV-2 variants. At the level of the study: Ad26.COV2.S given intramuscularly, once or twice 56 days apart. General study points: Placebo and vaccine recipients had non-spike TCR breadth that was similar. Quantification of TCR breadth and depth may have yielded underestimates of total T cell responses.

The treatment is: 19 received Ad26.COV2.S at low or high dose, single or two shots; several received placebo; per-sample allocation not given. Day 63 after the first vaccine or placebo injection was the time point for sampling. As to this clone: The antigen remains unidentified. Other DNA sequences within the sample encode an identical CDR3.

This CDR3 spans 12 amino acids. Per the germline V gene, CDR1 is SEHNR and CDR2 is FQNEAQ (reference sequence). Trimming removed 1 base at V and 3 bases at J, with 3 bases between. TCRdb keeps only in-frame clones here, not all; method: immunoSEQ multiplex PCR. The repertoire holds around 300,000 clones, 86% seen once, with 9.5% to 12% in the top ten. The sequenced sample was peripheral blood, obtained in a trial of Ad26.COV2.S vaccine versus placebo. The V gene is TRBV7-9, the J gene TRBJ2-5; D ambiguous. The TCR sequence derives from a person between 18 and 60 years old who received the Ad26.COV2.S COVID-19 vaccine or a placebo. The CDR3 DNA sequence: TGTGCCAGCAGCTTAGGTAAAGAGACCCAGTACTTC. Encoded protein: CASSLGKETQYF.